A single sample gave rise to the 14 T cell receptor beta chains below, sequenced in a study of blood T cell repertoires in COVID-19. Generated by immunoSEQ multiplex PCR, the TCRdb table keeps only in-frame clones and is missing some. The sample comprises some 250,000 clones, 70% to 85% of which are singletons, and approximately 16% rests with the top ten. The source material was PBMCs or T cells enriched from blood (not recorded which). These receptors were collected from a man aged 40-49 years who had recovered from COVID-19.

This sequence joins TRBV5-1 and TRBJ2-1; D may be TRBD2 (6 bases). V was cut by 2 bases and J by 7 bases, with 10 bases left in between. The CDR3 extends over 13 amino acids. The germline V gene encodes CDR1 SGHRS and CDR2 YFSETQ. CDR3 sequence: CASSFGGPNEQFF. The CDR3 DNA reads TGCGCCAGCAGCTTCGGGGGTCCGAATGAGCAGTTCTTC.

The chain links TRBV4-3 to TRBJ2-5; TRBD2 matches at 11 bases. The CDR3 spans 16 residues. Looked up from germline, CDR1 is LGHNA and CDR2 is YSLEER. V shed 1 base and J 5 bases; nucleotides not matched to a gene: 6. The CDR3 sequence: CASSQGLAGGGETQYF. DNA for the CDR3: TGCGCCAGCAGCCAAGGTCTAGCGGGGGGAGGGGAGACCCAGTACTTC.

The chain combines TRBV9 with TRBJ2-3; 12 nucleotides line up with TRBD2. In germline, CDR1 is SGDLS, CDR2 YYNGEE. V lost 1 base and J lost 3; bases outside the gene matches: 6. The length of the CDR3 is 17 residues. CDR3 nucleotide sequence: TGTGCCAGCAGCGTAAGGACTAGCGGGGTACAGACAGATACGCAGTATTTT. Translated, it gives CASSVRTSGVQTDTQYF.

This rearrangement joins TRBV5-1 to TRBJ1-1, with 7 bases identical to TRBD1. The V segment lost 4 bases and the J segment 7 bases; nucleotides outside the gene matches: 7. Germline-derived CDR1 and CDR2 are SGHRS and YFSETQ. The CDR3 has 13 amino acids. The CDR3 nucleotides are TGCGCCAGCAGCAATACCGGGACAGTTGAAGCTTTCTTT. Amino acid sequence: CASSNTGTVEAFF.

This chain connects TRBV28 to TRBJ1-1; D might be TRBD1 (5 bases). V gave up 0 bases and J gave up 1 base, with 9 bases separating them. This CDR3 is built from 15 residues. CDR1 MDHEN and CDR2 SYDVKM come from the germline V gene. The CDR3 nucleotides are TGTGCCAGCAGTTTATGGGCGGGGGAGAACACTGAAGCTTTCTTT. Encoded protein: CASSLWAGENTEAFF.

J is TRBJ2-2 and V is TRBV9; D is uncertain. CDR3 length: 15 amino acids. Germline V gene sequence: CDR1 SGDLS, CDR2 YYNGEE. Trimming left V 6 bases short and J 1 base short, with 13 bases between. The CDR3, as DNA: TGTGCCAGCACCCTCCGCGAGCAGAACACCGGGGAGCTGTTTTTT. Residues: CASTLREQNTGELFF.

CDR3 DNA: TGTGCCAGCAGTTTCGGCGACAGGGGGCCTGGTTCACCCCTCCACTTT. This translates into CASSFGDRGPGSPLHF. This chain links TRBV28 with TRBJ1-6, with 10 positions matching TRBD1. Germline CDR1 MDHEN, CDR2 SYDVKM. The junction had 8 bases not matched to a gene; V was cut back by 3 bases and J by 9 bases. The CDR3 sequence is 16 residues long.

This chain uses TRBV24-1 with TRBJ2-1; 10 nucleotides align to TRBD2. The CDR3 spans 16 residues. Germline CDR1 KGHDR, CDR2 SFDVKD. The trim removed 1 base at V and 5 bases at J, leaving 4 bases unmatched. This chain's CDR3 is CATSDLSSGRDNEQFF. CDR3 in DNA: TGTGCCACCAGTGATTTATCCAGCGGGAGGGACAATGAGCAGTTCTTC.

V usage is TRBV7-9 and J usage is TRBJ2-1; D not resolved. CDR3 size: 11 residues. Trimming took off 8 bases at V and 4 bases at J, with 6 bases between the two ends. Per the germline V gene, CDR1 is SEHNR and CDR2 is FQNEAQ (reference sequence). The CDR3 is CASPGYNEQFF. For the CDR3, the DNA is TGTGCCAGCCCAGGTTACAATGAGCAGTTCTTC. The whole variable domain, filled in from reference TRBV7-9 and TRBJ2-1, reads DTGVSQNPRHKITKRGQNVTFRCDPISEHNRLYWYRQTLGQGPEFLTYFQNEAQLEKSRLLSDRFSAERPKGSFSTLEIQRTEQGDSAMYLCASPGYNEQFFGPGTRLTVL.

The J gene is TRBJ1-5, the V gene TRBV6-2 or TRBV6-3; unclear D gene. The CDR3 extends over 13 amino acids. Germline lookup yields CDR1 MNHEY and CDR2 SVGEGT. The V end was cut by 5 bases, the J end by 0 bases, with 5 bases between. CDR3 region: CASSPHSNQPQHF. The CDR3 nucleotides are TGTGCCAGCAGTCCCCATAGCAATCAGCCCCAGCATTTT.

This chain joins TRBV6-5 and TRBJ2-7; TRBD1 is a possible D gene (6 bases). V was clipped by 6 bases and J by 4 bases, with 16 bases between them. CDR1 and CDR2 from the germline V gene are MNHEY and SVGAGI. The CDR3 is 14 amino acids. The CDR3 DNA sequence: TGTGCCAGCAGCGCAGGACGTCAGGGGTACGAGCAGTACTTC. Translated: CASSAGRQGYEQYF.

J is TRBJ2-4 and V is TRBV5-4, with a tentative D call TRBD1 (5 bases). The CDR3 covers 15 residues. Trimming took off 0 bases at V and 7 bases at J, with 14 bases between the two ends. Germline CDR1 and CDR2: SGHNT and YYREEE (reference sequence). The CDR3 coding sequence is TGTGCCAGCAGCTTGGGATCAGGGCGAAGCAACATTCAGTACTTC. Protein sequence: CASSLGSGRSNIQYF. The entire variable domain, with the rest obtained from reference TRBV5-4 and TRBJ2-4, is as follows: ETGVTQSPTHLIKTRGQQVTLRCSSQSGHNTVSWYQQALGQGPQFIFQYYREEENGRGNFPPRFSGLQFPNYSSELNVNALELDDSALYLCASSLGSGRSNIQYFGAGTRLSVL.

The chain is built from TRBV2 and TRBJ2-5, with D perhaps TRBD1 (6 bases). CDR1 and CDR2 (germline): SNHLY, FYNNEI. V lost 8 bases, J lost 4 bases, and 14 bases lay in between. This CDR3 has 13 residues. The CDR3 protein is CASRSDRLETQYF. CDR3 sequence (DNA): TGTGCCAGCCGATCGGACAGATTAGAGACCCAGTACTTC.

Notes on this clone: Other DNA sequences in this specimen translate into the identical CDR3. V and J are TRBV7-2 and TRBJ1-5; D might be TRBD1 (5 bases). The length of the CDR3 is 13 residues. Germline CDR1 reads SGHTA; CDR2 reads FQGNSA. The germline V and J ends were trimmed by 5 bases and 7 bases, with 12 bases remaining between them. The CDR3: CASSTRGNQPQHF. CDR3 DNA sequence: TGTGCCAGCAGCACCCGGGGGAACCAGCCCCAGCATTTT.